These 10 T cell receptor beta chains share one sample of origin, sequenced in a study of somatic mutations in cytotoxic T cells in rheumatoid arthritis. Profiling relied on immunoSEQ multiplex PCR, and the TCRdb table lists in-frame clones only, not all of them. The sample gives some 11,000 clones, 70% to 85% of which show up once; around a third is in the top ten. Input material: CD8+ T cells sorted from blood. The receptor set was obtained from an adult with rheumatoid arthritis.

The chain links TRBV19 to TRBJ2-1; D possibly corresponds to TRBD2 (6 bases). CDR1 is LNHDA and CDR2 is SQIVND in the germline V gene (reference sequence). The CDR3 runs to 14 residues. Trimming removed 6 bases from V and 3 bases from J, with 12 bases in between. Here the CDR3 reads CASSNSGSYNEQFF. The CDR3 DNA reads as TGTGCCAGTAGCAATAGCGGAAGCTACAATGAGCAGTTCTTC.

V usage is TRBV7-3 and J usage is TRBJ2-5, with 9 bases aligning to TRBD2. Trimming removed 2 bases from V and 5 bases from J; junction bases left unmatched: 9. The CDR3 totals 16 residues. Germline V gives CDR1 SGHTA, CDR2 FQGTGA. CDR3 nucleotides: TGTGCCAGCAGCTTATCGGGCGGGGGGGCCTTTGAGACCCAGTACTTC. This codes for CASSLSGGGAFETQYF.

The chain combines TRBV6-5 with TRBJ2-1; TRBD2 is a possible D gene (6 bases). V was trimmed by 2 bases and J by 3 bases, leaving 8 bases between them. Germline V lookup: CDR1 MNHEY, CDR2 SVGAGI. This CDR3 has 14 residues. CDR3 DNA: TGTGCCAGCAGTTACGGGGGGTACTACAATGAGCAGTTCTTC. Translation gives CASSYGGYYNEQFF.

The chain joins TRBV27 to TRBJ2-7; 8 bases align to TRBD2. The CDR3 loop spans 16 amino acids. Per the germline V gene, CDR1 is MNHEY and CDR2 is SMNVEV (reference sequence). With 5 bases clipped from V and 0 bases from J, the junction kept 9 bases outside the gene matches. The CDR3: CASSTTRTSSSYEQYF. The DNA of the CDR3 is TGTGCCAGCAGTACGACCCGGACTAGCAGCTCCTACGAGCAGTACTTC.

This clone was observed a handful of times. The rearrangement joins TRBV7-2 to TRBJ1-5; 7 bases map to TRBD1. From germline, CDR1 is SGHTA and CDR2 FQGNSA. The ends lost 5 bases at V and 5 bases at J; junction bases unmatched: 3. The CDR3 spans 13 residues. The CDR3 region has the DNA TGTGCCAGCAGCATCAGGGGGGATCAGCCCCAGCATTTT. This gives the protein CASSIRGDQPQHF.

This clone is a singleton in its sample. The V gene is TRBV7-2, the J gene TRBJ2-1; D is perhaps TRBD2 (6 bases). This CDR3 is 15 amino acids long. Germline CDR1 SGHTA, CDR2 FQGNSA. Trimming left V 4 bases short and J 5 bases short, with 15 bases between. The CDR3 DNA reads as TGTGCCAGCAGCTACCTTAGCGGTGGGGACAATGAGCAGTTCTTC. Residues: CASSYLSGGDNEQFF. The variable domain in full, completed from reference TRBV7-2 and TRBJ2-1, reads GAGVSQSPSNKVTEKGKDVELRCDPISGHTALYWYRQSLGQGLEFLIYFQGNSAPDKSGLPSDRFSAERTGGSVSTLTIQRTQQEDSAVYLCASSYLSGGDNEQFFGPGTRLTVL.

This clone showed up just once. The chain combines TRBV5-1 with TRBJ2-2; no definite D call. Germline loops: CDR1 SGHRS, CDR2 YFSETQ. The V gene lost 4 bases and the J gene lost 6 bases, with 13 bases spanning the gap. The CDR3 totals 14 residues. The DNA for the CDR3 is TGCGCCAGCAGCGTCTATTCGGACGCCGGGGAGCTGTTTTTT. Protein product: CASSVYSDAGELFF.

This rearrangement joins TRBV6-5 to TRBJ2-5; 8 bases fit TRBD1. The J call may not be correct, given that the DNA end is closer to TRBJ2-7. The CDR3 spans 14 residues. Germline CDR1 is MNHEY and CDR2 is SVGAGI. DNA for the CDR3: TGTGCCAGCAGTTACTCGACAGGGGCCGTCGAGCAGTACTTC. Residues: CASSYSTGAVEQYF.

This rearrangement joins TRBV11-2 to TRBJ1-2; unclear D gene. CDR1 is SGHAT, CDR2 FQNNGV, per germline. The ends were cut back, 5 bases at V and 8 bases at J, with 24 bases in the middle. The CDR3 length is 16 residues. The CDR3 loop is CASSHLFSAGSGGYTF. The CDR3 DNA is TGTGCCAGCAGCCACCTCTTCTCTGCGGGGTCTGGCGGCTACACCTTC.

The chain links TRBV6-1 to TRBJ2-5; possibly TRBD2 for D (5 bases). The CDR3 has 13 residues. Trimming stripped 5 bases from V and 11 bases from J, with 18 bases between. Germline CDR1 and CDR2: MNHNS and SASEGT. The DNA for the CDR3 is TGTGCCAGCAGTCCGGGTCTCCTCGGGGAGCAGTACTTC. It specifies CASSPGLLGEQYF.